A selection of T cell receptor beta chains follows, all from one sample in a study of blood T cell repertoires in COVID-19. The protocol was immunoSEQ multiplex PCR, while the TCRdb copy is restricted to in-frame clones and leaves out a portion. The repertoire has 170,000 or so clones, around nine tenths of them found once; the top ten carry 2.7%. Material: peripheral blood. These receptors originate from a middle-aged man with active or convalescent COVID-19. Both conserved end residues are part of each CDR3. Each record gives: D gene, clone size, V gene, J gene, CDR3 protein, CDR3 DNA. D genes are given only for firm matches. Size values are once, few and many counts, or a class for expanded clones, and some rows have none.

d_call: -
clone_size: -
v_call: TRBV5-6
j_call: TRBJ1-5
cdr3_aa: CASSSGSKGNQPQHF
cdr3_nt: TGTGCCAGCAGCTCCGGCTCAAAGGGGAATCAGCCCCAGCATTTT

d_call: TRBD2
clone_size: -
v_call: TRBV29-1
j_call: TRBJ2-3
cdr3_aa: CSAWGGMGTDTQYF
cdr3_nt: TGCAGCGCCTGGGGGGGGATGGGCACAGATACGCAGTATTTT

d_call: TRBD1
clone_size: -
v_call: TRBV5-5
j_call: TRBJ1-2
cdr3_aa: CASSLYGQGSNGYTF
cdr3_nt: TGTGCCAGCAGCTTGTACGGACAGGGAAGCAATGGCTACACCTTC

d_call: -
clone_size: -
v_call: TRBV2
j_call: TRBJ2-2
cdr3_aa: CASSPGPGELFF
cdr3_nt: TGTGCCAGCAGCCCAGGGCCCGGGGAGCTGTTTTTT

d_call: TRBD1
clone_size: -
v_call: TRBV2
j_call: TRBJ1-5
cdr3_aa: CASRESTGGGGNQPQHF
cdr3_nt: TGTGCCAGCAGAGAATCGACAGGGGGCGGTGGCAATCAGCCCCAGCATTTT

d_call: -
clone_size: -
v_call: TRBV11-2
j_call: TRBJ1-6
cdr3_aa: CASAPGVAPFMALHF
cdr3_nt: TGTGCCAGCGCTCCCGGGGTCGCCCCATTTATGGCCCTCCACTTT

d_call: -
clone_size: -
v_call: TRBV7-9
j_call: TRBJ2-3
cdr3_aa: CASSFFTDTQYF
cdr3_nt: TGTGCCAGCAGCTTCTTTACAGATACGCAGTATTTT

d_call: -
clone_size: -
v_call: TRBV7-2
j_call: TRBJ1-1
cdr3_aa: CASCRRGNTEAFF
cdr3_nt: TGTGCCAGCTGCAGAAGGGGGAACACTGAAGCTTTCTTT

d_call: -
clone_size: few
v_call: TRBV24-1
j_call: TRBJ1-1
cdr3_aa: CATSERGGIEAFF
cdr3_nt: TGTGCCACCAGTGAAAGGGGGGGAATAGAAGCTTTCTTT

d_call: -
clone_size: -
v_call: TRBV4-2
j_call: TRBJ2-7
cdr3_aa: CASSQATGPLSYEQYF
cdr3_nt: TGTGCCAGCAGCCAAGCAACAGGGCCCCTCTCCTACGAGCAGTACTTC

d_call: -
clone_size: -
v_call: TRBV14
j_call: TRBJ1-1
cdr3_aa: CASSQDRNTEAFF
cdr3_nt: TGTGCCAGCAGCCAAGACAGGAACACTGAAGCTTTCTTT

d_call: TRBD2
clone_size: -
v_call: TRBV6-5
j_call: TRBJ2-3
cdr3_aa: CASSYAWGGTQYF
cdr3_nt: TGTGCCAGCAGTTACGCGTGGGGAGGGACGCAGTATTTT

d_call: -
clone_size: -
v_call: TRBV3-1/TRBV3-2
j_call: TRBJ1-2
cdr3_aa: CASSLTSGDLYGYTF
cdr3_nt: TGTGCCAGCAGCCTGACATCGGGAGACCTCTATGGCTACACCTTC

d_call: -
clone_size: -
v_call: TRBV2
j_call: TRBJ2-7
cdr3_aa: CASSEPRGNYEQYF
cdr3_nt: TGTGCCAGCAGTGAACCGAGGGGGAACTACGAGCAGTACTTC

d_call: -
clone_size: -
v_call: TRBV4-3
j_call: TRBJ2-3
cdr3_aa: CASSQDVARDTQYF
cdr3_nt: TGCGCCAGCAGCCAAGATGTAGCTAGAGATACGCAGTATTTT

d_call: -
clone_size: few
v_call: TRBV6-5
j_call: TRBJ1-2
cdr3_aa: CASSWGQNYGYTF
cdr3_nt: TGTGCCAGCAGTTGGGGACAAAACTATGGCTACACCTTC

d_call: TRBD2
clone_size: -
v_call: TRBV5-1
j_call: TRBJ2-3
cdr3_aa: CASSLTSGGADTQYF
cdr3_nt: TGCGCCAGCAGCTTGACTAGCGGGGGGGCAGATACGCAGTATTTT

d_call: TRBD1
clone_size: -
v_call: TRBV4-2
j_call: TRBJ1-6
cdr3_aa: CASSQDSGTGNSPLHF
cdr3_nt: TGTGCCAGCAGCCAAGATAGCGGGACAGGGAATTCACCCCTCCACTTT

d_call: -
clone_size: few
v_call: TRBV30
j_call: TRBJ1-2
cdr3_aa: CAWSGTQHGYTF
cdr3_nt: TGTGCCTGGAGTGGGACACAACATGGCTACACCTTC

d_call: TRBD2
clone_size: -
v_call: TRBV2
j_call: TRBJ2-1
cdr3_aa: CASEDGTSDEQFF
cdr3_nt: TGTGCCAGTGAGGACGGGACTAGCGATGAGCAGTTCTTC

d_call: TRBD1
clone_size: -
v_call: TRBV13
j_call: TRBJ1-1
cdr3_aa: CASSRAGGGDTEAFF
cdr3_nt: TGTGCCAGCAGCCGAGCAGGGGGCGGCGACACTGAAGCTTTCTTT

d_call: TRBD1
clone_size: -
v_call: TRBV5-1
j_call: TRBJ1-2
cdr3_aa: CASRQGLDGYTF
cdr3_nt: TGCGCCAGCAGACAGGGGCTCGATGGCTACACCTTC

d_call: TRBD1
clone_size: -
v_call: TRBV30
j_call: TRBJ2-2
cdr3_aa: CAWSVARGPPTGELFF
cdr3_nt: TGTGCCTGGAGTGTCGCCAGGGGGCCTCCCACCGGGGAGCTGTTTTTT

d_call: TRBD1
clone_size: -
v_call: TRBV12-5
j_call: TRBJ2-5
cdr3_aa: CASGFGGSRGLVETQYF
cdr3_nt: TGTGCTAGTGGTTTCGGGGGTTCCAGGGGGCTGGTGGAGACCCAGTACTTC

d_call: TRBD1
clone_size: -
v_call: TRBV10-3
j_call: TRBJ1-6
cdr3_aa: CAIKGTGNSPLHF
cdr3_nt: TGTGCCATCAAAGGGACAGGTAATTCACCCCTCCACTTT

d_call: TRBD1
clone_size: -
v_call: TRBV28
j_call: TRBJ1-2
cdr3_aa: CASSTSGGASYGYTF
cdr3_nt: TGTGCCAGCAGTACTTCAGGGGGCGCCTCCTATGGCTACACCTTC

d_call: -
clone_size: -
v_call: TRBV5-6
j_call: TRBJ2-7
cdr3_aa: CASSRRTVPYEQYF
cdr3_nt: TGTGCCAGCAGCCGCCGGACAGTTCCGTACGAGCAGTACTTC

d_call: -
clone_size: once
v_call: TRBV18
j_call: TRBJ2-5
cdr3_aa: CASSPLGPPEETQYF
cdr3_nt: TGTGCCAGCTCTCCACTTGGGCCGCCAGAGGAGACCCAGTACTTC

d_call: TRBD1
clone_size: -
v_call: TRBV28
j_call: TRBJ1-2
cdr3_aa: CASSLFDRTGDGYTF
cdr3_nt: TGTGCCAGCAGTTTATTCGACCGGACAGGTGATGGCTACACCTTC

d_call: -
clone_size: -
v_call: TRBV6-5
j_call: TRBJ2-1
cdr3_aa: CASRIASGTYNEQFF
cdr3_nt: TGTGCCAGCAGGATCGCCAGCGGGACATACAATGAGCAGTTCTTC

d_call: -
clone_size: -
v_call: TRBV30
j_call: TRBJ1-4
cdr3_aa: CAWRVTGFTNEKLFF
cdr3_nt: TGTGCCTGGAGAGTTACAGGGTTTACTAATGAAAAACTGTTTTTT

d_call: TRBD2
clone_size: -
v_call: TRBV5-4
j_call: TRBJ2-2
cdr3_aa: CASSPTSGTGELFF
cdr3_nt: TGTGCCAGCAGCCCGACTAGCGGCACCGGGGAGCTGTTTTTT

d_call: TRBD2
clone_size: -
v_call: TRBV12-5
j_call: TRBJ2-1
cdr3_aa: CASGLNTLAGAYNEQFF
cdr3_nt: TGTGCTAGTGGTTTAAATACCCTAGCGGGGGCCTACAATGAGCAGTTCTTC

d_call: TRBD1
clone_size: -
v_call: TRBV11-2
j_call: TRBJ2-7
cdr3_aa: CASSAGTGPNEQYF
cdr3_nt: TGTGCCAGCAGTGCCGGGACAGGCCCCAACGAGCAGTACTTC

d_call: -
clone_size: once
v_call: TRBV10-3
j_call: TRBJ1-6
cdr3_aa: CAISDEGRNSPLHF
cdr3_nt: TGTGCCATCAGTGATGAGGGCCGGAATTCACCCCTCCACTTT

d_call: TRBD1
clone_size: -
v_call: TRBV11-3
j_call: TRBJ1-1
cdr3_aa: CASSSSRDRESWNTEAFF
cdr3_nt: TGTGCCAGCAGCTCATCCCGGGACAGGGAATCCTGGAACACTGAAGCTTTCTTT

d_call: -
clone_size: -
v_call: TRBV12-3/TRBV12-4
j_call: TRBJ1-4
cdr3_aa: CASRRGGREKLFF
cdr3_nt: TGTGCCAGCAGACGGGGGGGCAGGGAAAAACTGTTTTTT

d_call: -
clone_size: -
v_call: TRBV30
j_call: TRBJ1-1
cdr3_aa: CAWSVPGLPEAFF
cdr3_nt: TGTGCCTGGAGTGTACCCGGGTTGCCTGAAGCTTTCTTT

d_call: -
clone_size: -
v_call: TRBV6-5
j_call: TRBJ2-7
cdr3_aa: CASSTGPSSYEQYF
cdr3_nt: TGTGCCAGCAGTACAGGACCCAGCTCCTACGAGCAGTACTTC

d_call: -
clone_size: -
v_call: TRBV19
j_call: TRBJ2-6
cdr3_aa: CASSITDTVSGANVLTF
cdr3_nt: TGTGCCAGTAGTATTACGGACACCGTCTCTGGGGCCAACGTCCTGACTTTC

d_call: -
clone_size: few
v_call: TRBV7-8
j_call: TRBJ2-2
cdr3_aa: CASSLVDPPGTGELFF
cdr3_nt: TGTGCCAGCAGCTTAGTTGACCCCCCGGGGACCGGGGAGCTGTTTTTT

d_call: -
clone_size: -
v_call: TRBV27
j_call: TRBJ2-5
cdr3_aa: CASSLSRSITRETQYF
cdr3_nt: TGTGCCAGCAGTTTATCGAGGTCTATAACACGAGAGACCCAGTACTTC

d_call: -
clone_size: -
v_call: TRBV7-8
j_call: TRBJ1-5
cdr3_aa: CASSLDSYQPQHF
cdr3_nt: TGTGCCAGCAGCTTAGACAGTTATCAGCCCCAGCATTTT

d_call: TRBD1
clone_size: -
v_call: TRBV28
j_call: TRBJ1-2
cdr3_aa: CASSSGQGHSDGYTF
cdr3_nt: TGTGCCAGCAGTTCAGGACAGGGACATTCGGATGGCTACACCTTC

d_call: -
clone_size: -
v_call: TRBV6-2/TRBV6-3
j_call: TRBJ2-2
cdr3_aa: CASSPPIHASGLFF
cdr3_nt: TGTGCCAGCAGTCCCCCTATACACGCGAGCGGTCTGTTTTTT

d_call: -
clone_size: once
v_call: TRBV4-2
j_call: TRBJ1-2
cdr3_aa: CASSLEGTTANYGYTF
cdr3_nt: TGTGCCAGCAGCCTAGAAGGGACTACCGCTAACTATGGCTACACCTTC

d_call: -
clone_size: -
v_call: TRBV6-4
j_call: TRBJ2-2
cdr3_aa: CASSETATGELFF
cdr3_nt: TGTGCCAGCAGTGAAACTGCCACCGGGGAGCTGTTTTTT

d_call: TRBD1
clone_size: -
v_call: TRBV29-1
j_call: TRBJ1-3
cdr3_aa: CSAAGGSGNTIYF
cdr3_nt: TGCAGCGCCGCAGGGGGTTCTGGAAACACCATATATTTT

d_call: -
clone_size: -
v_call: TRBV5-3
j_call: TRBJ2-7
cdr3_aa: CARSRGRRDPYEQYF
cdr3_nt: TGTGCCAGAAGCCGGGGGAGGCGCGACCCCTACGAGCAGTACTTC

d_call: -
clone_size: -
v_call: TRBV27
j_call: TRBJ1-2
cdr3_aa: CASSFQGGGGYTF
cdr3_nt: TGTGCCAGCAGTTTCCAAGGGGGGGGTGGCTACACCTTC

d_call: TRBD1
clone_size: once
v_call: TRBV4-3
j_call: TRBJ1-6
cdr3_aa: CASSQGDRGSPLHF
cdr3_nt: TGCGCCAGCAGCCAAGGAGACAGGGGATCACCCCTCCACTTT

d_call: TRBD1
clone_size: once
v_call: TRBV27
j_call: TRBJ1-5
cdr3_aa: CASSPLGQGDQPQHF
cdr3_nt: TGTGCCAGCAGCCCCCTCGGACAGGGAGATCAGCCCCAGCATTTT

d_call: -
clone_size: once
v_call: TRBV28
j_call: TRBJ1-3
cdr3_aa: CASSFEGTIYF
cdr3_nt: TGTGCCAGCAGTTTTGAGGGTACCATATATTTT